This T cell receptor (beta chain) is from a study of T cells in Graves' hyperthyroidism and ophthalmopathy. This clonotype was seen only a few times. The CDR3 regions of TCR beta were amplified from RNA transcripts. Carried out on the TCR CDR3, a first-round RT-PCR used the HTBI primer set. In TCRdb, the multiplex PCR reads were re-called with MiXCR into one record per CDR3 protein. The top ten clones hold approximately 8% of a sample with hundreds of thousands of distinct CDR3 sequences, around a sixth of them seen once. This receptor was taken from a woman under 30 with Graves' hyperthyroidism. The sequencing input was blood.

The CDR3, as DNA: TGTGCCAGCAGCTGGGGAGCTCAGCCCCAGCATTTT. Protein product: CASSWGAQPQHF. J is TRBJ1-5 and V is TRBV5-8; D not certain. Germline lookup yields CDR1 SGHTS and CDR2 YDEGEE. The CDR3 is made up of 12 amino acids. V was clipped by 3 bases and J by 6 bases, with 7 bases between them.